This TCR beta chain was recorded in a study of CD8+ T cells in alopecia areata. General study findings and limits: Relative to normal scalp, lesional scalp, especially alopecia totalis/universalis, showed higher clonality.

CD4+ cells of a handful of patients were further sorted as CD25+CD127-. Alopecia areata patients gave lesional scalp punch biopsies and peripheral blood samples. Sorted out of PBMCs were CD4+ T cells and CD8+ T cells. This clone was observed a few times. Its antigen is not identified. The authors extracted RNA and reverse transcribed it into cDNA as the sequencing template. The table came from immunoSEQ multiplex PCR; TCRdb's copy has only in-frame clones and leaves some out. The sample has 35,000 to 45,000 clones, approximately 54% seen once. This CDR3 comprises 16 residues. Germline V gene data show CDR1 as MDHEN and CDR2 as SYDVKM. V trimming: 2 bases; J trimming: 2 bases; junction bases outside the gene matches: 5.

The J gene is TRBJ2-1, the V gene TRBV28, with TRBD2 matching over 8 bases. Sequencing was done on a sample of CD4+ Tregs sorted from blood. This TCR derives from a human donor with alopecia areata. The chain's CDR3 is CASSLGSGGPYNEQFF. The CDR3 DNA follows: TGTGCCAGCAGTTTAGGAAGCGGGGGACCCTACAATGAGCAGTTCTTC.